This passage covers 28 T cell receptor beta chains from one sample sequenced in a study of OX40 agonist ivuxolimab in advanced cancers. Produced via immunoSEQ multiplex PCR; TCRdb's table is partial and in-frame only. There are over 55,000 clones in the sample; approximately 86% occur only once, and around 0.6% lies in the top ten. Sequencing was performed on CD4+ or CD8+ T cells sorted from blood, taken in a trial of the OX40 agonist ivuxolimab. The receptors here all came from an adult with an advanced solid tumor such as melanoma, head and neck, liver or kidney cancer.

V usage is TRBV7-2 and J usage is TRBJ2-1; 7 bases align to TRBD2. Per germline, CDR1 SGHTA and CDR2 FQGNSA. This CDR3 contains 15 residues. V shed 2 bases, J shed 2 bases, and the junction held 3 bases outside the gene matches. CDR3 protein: CASSLSGRTYNEQFF. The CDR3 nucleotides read TGTGCCAGCAGCTTATCCGGGAGGACCTACAATGAGCAGTTCTTC.

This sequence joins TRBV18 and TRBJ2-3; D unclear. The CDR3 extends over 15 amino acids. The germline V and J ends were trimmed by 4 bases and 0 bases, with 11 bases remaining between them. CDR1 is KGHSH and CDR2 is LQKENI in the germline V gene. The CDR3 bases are TGTGCCAGCTCACATTACCTGGAGAGCACAGATACGCAGTATTTT. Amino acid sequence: CASSHYLESTDTQYF.

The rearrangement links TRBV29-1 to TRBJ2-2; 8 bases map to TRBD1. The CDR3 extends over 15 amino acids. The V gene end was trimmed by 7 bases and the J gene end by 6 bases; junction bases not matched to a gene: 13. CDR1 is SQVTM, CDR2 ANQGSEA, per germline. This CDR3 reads CSAVYQDRGSGELFF. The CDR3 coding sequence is TGCAGCGCCGTATACCAAGACAGGGGTTCCGGGGAGCTGTTTTTT.

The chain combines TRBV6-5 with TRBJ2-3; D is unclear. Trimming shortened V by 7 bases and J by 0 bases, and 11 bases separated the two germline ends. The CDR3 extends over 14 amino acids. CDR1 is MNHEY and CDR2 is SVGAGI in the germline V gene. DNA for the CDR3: TGTGCCAGCACCGTTGAGGCTAGCACAGATACGCAGTATTTT. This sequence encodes CASTVEASTDTQYF.

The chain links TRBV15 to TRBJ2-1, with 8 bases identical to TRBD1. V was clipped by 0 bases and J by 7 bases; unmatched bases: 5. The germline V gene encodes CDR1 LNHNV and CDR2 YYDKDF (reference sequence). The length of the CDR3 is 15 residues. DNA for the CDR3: TGTGCCACCAGCAGAGATCAGGGGGCGTTAAATGAGCAGTTCTTC. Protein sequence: CATSRDQGALNEQFF.

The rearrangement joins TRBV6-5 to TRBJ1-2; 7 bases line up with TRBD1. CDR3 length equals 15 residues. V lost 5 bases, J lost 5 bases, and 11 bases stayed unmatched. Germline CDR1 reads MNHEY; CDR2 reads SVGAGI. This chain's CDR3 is CASSPNRGGRYGYTF. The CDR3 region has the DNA TGTGCCAGCAGTCCAAACAGGGGTGGTCGTTATGGCTACACCTTC.

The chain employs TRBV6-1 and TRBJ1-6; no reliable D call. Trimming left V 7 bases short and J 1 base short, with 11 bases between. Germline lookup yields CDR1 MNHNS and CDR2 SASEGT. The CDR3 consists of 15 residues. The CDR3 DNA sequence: TGTGCCAGCAAGATTACTGAATCCTATAATTCACCCCTCCACTTT. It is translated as CASKITESYNSPLHF.

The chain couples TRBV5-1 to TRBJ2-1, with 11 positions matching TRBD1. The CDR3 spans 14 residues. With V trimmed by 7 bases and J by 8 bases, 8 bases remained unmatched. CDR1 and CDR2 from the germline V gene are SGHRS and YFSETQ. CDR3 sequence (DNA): TGCGCCAGCTACCGGGACAGGGGGTTGGATGAGCAGTTCTTC. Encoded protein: CASYRDRGLDEQFF.

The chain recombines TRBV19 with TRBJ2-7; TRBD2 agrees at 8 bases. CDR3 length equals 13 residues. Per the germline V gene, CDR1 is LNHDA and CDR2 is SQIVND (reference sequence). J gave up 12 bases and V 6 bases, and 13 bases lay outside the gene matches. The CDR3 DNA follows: TGTGCCAGTAGCACCGGGGGGGCCTCCCAAGTGTACTTC. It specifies CASSTGGASQVYF.

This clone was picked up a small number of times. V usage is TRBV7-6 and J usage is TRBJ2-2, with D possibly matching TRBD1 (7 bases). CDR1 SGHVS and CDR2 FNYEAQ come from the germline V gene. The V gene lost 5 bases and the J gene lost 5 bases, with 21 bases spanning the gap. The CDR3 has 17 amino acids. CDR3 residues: CASSLEGRQGETGELFF. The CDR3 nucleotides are TGTGCCAGCAGCCTGGAGGGAAGGCAGGGGGAAACCGGGGAGCTGTTTTTT.

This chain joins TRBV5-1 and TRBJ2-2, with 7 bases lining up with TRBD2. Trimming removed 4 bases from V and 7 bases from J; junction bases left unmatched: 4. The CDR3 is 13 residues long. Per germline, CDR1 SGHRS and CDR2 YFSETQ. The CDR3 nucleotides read TGCGCCAGCAGCGTGACTAGCTTCGGGGAGCTGTTTTTT. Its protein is CASSVTSFGELFF. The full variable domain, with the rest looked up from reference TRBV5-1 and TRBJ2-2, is KAGVTQTPRYLIKTRGQQVTLSCSPISGHRSVSWYQQTPGQGLQFLFEYFSETQRNKGNFPGRFSGRQFSNSRSEMNVSTLELGDSALYLCASSVTSFGELFFGEGSRLTVL.

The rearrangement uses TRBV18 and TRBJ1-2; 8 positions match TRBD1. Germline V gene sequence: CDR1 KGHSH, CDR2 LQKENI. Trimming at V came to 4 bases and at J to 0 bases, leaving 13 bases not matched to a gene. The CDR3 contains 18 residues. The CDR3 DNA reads TGTGCCAGCTCACTGAAGAACCCGACAGGGGCATCTAACTATGGCTACACCTTC. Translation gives CASSLKNPTGASNYGYTF.

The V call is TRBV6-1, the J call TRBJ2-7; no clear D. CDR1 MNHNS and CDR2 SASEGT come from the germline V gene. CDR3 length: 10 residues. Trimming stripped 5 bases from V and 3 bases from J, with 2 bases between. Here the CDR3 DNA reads TGTGCCAGCAGTTACTACGAGCAGTACTTC. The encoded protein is CASSYYEQYF.

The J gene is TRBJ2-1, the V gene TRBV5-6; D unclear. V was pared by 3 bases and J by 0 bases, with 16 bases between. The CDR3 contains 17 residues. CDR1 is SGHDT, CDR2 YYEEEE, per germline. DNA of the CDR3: TGTGCCAGCAGCTCCCCGGCCGCGTGGGACTCCTACAATGAGCAGTTCTTC. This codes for CASSSPAAWDSYNEQFF.

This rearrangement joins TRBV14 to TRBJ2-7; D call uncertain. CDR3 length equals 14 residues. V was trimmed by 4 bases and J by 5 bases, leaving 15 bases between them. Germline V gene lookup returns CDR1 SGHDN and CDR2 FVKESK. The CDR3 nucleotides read TGTGCCAGCAGCCCCCAGGTATCCCTCCACGAGCAGTACTTC. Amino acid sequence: CASSPQVSLHEQYF. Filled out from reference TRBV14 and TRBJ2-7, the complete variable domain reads EAGVTQFPSHSVIEKGQTVTLRCDPISGHDNLYWYRRVMGKEIKFLLHFVKESKQDESGMPNNRFLAERTGGTYSTLKVQPAELEDSGVYFCASSPQVSLHEQYFGPGTRLTVT.

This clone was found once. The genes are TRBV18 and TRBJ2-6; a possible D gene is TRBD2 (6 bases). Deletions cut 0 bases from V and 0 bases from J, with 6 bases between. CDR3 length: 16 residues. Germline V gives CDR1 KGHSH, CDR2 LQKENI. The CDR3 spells CASSPPGGSGANVLTF. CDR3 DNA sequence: TGTGCCAGCTCACCACCGGGGGGCTCTGGGGCCAACGTCCTGACTTTC.

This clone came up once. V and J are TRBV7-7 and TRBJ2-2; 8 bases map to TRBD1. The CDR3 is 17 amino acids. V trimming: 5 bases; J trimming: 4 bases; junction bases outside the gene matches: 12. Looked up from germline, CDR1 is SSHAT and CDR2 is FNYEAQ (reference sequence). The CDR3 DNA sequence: TGTGCCAGCAGCACGGGGACAGGTCAAACCCCCACCGGGGAGCTGTTTTTT. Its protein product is CASSTGTGQTPTGELFF.

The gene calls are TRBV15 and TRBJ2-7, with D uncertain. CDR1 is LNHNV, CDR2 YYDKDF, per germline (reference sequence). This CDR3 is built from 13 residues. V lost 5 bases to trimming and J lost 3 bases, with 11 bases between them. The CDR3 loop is CATSLNSRYEQYF. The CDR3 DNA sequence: TGTGCCACCAGCCTTAATAGCCGCTACGAGCAGTACTTC.

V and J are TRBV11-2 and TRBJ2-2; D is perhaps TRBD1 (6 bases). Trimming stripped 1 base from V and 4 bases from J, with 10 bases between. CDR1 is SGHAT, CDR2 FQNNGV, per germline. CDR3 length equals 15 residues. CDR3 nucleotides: TGTGCCAGCAGCTTAGTACAGGGCGGCACCGGGGAGCTGTTTTTT. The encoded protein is CASSLVQGGTGELFF. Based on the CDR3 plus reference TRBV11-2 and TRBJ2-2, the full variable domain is EAGVAQSPRYKIIEKRQSVAFWCNPISGHATLYWYQQILGQGPKLLIQFQNNGVVDDSQLPKDRFSAERLKGVDSTLKIQPAKLEDSAVYLCASSLVQGGTGELFFGEGSRLTVL.

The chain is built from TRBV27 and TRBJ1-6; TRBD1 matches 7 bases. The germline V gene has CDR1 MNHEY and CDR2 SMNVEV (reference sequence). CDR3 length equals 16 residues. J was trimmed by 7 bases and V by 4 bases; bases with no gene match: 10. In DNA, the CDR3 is TGTGCCAGCAGTTCCAACGGACAGGCGGGAAATTCACCCCTCCACTTT. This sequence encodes CASSSNGQAGNSPLHF.

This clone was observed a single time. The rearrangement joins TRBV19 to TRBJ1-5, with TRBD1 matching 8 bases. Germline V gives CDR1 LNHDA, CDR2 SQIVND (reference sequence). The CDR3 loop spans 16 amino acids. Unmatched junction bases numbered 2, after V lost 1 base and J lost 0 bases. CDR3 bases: TGTGCCAGTAGTATAGGGACAGGGCATAGCAATCAGCCCCAGCATTTT. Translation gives CASSIGTGHSNQPQHF.

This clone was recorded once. The CDR3 here is CASSFDNEQFF. The DNA of the CDR3 is TGCGCCAGCAGCTTTGACAATGAGCAGTTCTTC. The J gene is TRBJ2-1, the V gene TRBV5-1; D unresolved. The V end lost 2 bases, the J end lost 5 bases, and 2 bases lay between the germline ends. The V gene's germline CDR1 is SGHRS and CDR2 YFSETQ. This CDR3 has 11 residues.

CDR3 DNA: TGTGCCAGCAGCCGAGGGACTAGCGGGAGGGTGGGGACCCAGTACTTC. Its protein is CASSRGTSGRVGTQYF. The rearrangement joins TRBV5-4 to TRBJ2-5, with TRBD2 identical over 16 bases. Germline loops: CDR1 SGHNT, CDR2 YYREEE (reference sequence). The V and J ends lost 4 bases and 7 bases, in that order; junction bases with no gene match: 7. The CDR3 totals 16 residues.

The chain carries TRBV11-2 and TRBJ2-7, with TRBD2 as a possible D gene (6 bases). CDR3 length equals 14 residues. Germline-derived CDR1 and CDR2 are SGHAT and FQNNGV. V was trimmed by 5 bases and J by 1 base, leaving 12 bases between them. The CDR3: CASSPREWSYEQYF. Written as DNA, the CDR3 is TGTGCCAGCAGCCCCCGGGAGTGGTCCTACGAGCAGTACTTC.

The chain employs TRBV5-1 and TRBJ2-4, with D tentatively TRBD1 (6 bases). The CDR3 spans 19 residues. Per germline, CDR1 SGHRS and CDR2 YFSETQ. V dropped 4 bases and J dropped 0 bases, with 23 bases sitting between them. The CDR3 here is CASSIDRNVGRGAKNIQYF. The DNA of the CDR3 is TGCGCCAGCAGCATAGACAGGAATGTGGGTCGGGGAGCCAAAAACATTCAGTACTTC.

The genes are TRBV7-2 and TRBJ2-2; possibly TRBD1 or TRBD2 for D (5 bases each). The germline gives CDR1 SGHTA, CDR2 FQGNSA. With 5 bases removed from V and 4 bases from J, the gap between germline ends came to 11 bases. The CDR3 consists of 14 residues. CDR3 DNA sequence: TGTGCCAGCAGCCGTGAGGGACGCACCGGGGAGCTGTTTTTT. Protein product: CASSREGRTGELFF.

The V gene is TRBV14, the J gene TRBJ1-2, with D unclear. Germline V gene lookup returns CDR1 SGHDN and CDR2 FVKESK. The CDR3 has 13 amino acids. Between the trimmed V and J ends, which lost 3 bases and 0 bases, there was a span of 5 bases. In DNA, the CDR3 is TGTGCCAGCAGCCAGGGAGCTAACTATGGCTACACCTTC. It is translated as CASSQGANYGYTF.

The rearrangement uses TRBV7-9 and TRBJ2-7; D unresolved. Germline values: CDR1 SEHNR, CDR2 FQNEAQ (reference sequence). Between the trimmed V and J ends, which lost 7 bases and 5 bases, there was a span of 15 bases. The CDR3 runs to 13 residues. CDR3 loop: CASTVSGSHEQYF. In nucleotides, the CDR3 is TGTGCCAGCACCGTTTCGGGTTCCCACGAGCAGTACTTC.